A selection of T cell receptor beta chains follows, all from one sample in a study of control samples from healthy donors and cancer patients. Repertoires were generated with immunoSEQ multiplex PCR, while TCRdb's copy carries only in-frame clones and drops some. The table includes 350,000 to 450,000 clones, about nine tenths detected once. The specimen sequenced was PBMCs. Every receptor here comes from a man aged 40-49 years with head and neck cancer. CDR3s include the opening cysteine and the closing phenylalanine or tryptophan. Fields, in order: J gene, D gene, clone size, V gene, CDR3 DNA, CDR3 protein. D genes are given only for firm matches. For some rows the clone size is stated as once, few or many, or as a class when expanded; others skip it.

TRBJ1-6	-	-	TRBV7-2	TGTGCCAGCAGCTTAGCGGACACAGGGAGAGGGTATCTACTTTCACCCCTCCACTTT	CASSLADTGRGYLLSPLHF
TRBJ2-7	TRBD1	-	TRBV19	TGTGCCAGTAGTATGGGACAGGGAGGGTACGAGCAGTACTTC	CASSMGQGGYEQYF
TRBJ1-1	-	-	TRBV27	TGTGCCAGCAGTCCCGGGTCGAACACTGAAGCTTTCTTT	CASSPGSNTEAFF
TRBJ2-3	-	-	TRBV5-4	TGTGCCAGCAGCTTGGATTTCACCGCGGCAGATACGCAGTATTTT	CASSLDFTAADTQYF
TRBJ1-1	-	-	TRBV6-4	TGTGCCAGCAGTCAGGACTTCAACACTGAAGCTTTCTTT	CASSQDFNTEAFF
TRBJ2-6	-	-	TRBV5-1	TGCGCCAGCAGCTTGGGAGAATTTGCTGGGGCCAACGTCCTGACTTTC	CASSLGEFAGANVLTF
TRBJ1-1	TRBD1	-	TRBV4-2	TGTGCCAGCAGCCAAGATAGGGGACAGGGGGAAGCTAGCTCTGAAGCTTTCTTT	CASSQDRGQGEASSEAFF
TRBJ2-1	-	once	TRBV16	TGTGCCAGCAGCCAATATACGGTCTCCTACAATGAGCAGTTCTTC	CASSQYTVSYNEQFF
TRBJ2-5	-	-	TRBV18	TGTGCCAGCTCACCGAGACAGTGGGAAGAGACCCAGTACTTC	CASSPRQWEETQYF
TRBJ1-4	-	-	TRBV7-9	TGTGCCAGCAGCTTAGAAAACGGACCTGTATTGTTTTTT	CASSLENGPVLFF
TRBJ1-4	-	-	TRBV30	TGTGCCTGGTCCCCGGGGGGGATTAATGAAAAACTGTTTTTT	CAWSPGGINEKLFF
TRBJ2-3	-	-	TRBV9	TGTGCCAGCAGCGTAGATAGGGGCGCTAGACCCCTAATCCGGGATACGCAGTATTTT	CASSVDRGARPLIRDTQYF
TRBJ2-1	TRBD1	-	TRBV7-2	TGTGCCAGCAGCTACGGACAGGCAACGGAGCAGTTCTTC	CASSYGQATEQFF
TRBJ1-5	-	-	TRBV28	TGTGCCAGCATCCAGGGCGGTAGCAATCAGCCCCAGCATTTT	CASIQGGSNQPQHF